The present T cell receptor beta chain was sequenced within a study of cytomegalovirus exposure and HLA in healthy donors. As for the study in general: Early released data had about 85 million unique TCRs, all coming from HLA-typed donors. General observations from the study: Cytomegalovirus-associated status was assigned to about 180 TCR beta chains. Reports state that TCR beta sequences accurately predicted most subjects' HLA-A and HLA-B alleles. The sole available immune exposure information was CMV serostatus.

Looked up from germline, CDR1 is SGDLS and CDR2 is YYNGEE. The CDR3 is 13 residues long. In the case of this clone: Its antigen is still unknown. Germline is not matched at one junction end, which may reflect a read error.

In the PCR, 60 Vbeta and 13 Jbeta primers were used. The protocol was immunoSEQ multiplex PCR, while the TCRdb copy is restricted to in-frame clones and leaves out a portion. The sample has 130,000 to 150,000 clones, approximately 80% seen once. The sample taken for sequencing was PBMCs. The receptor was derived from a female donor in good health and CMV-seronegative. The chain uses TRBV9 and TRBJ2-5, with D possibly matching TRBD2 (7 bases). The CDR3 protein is CASSPIGGVGKNF. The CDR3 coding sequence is TGTGCCAGCAGCCCGATAGGGGGGGTTGGGAAGAACTTC.